The 10 T cell receptor beta chains in this list originate from one sample, sequenced in a study of CD8+ T cells in alopecia areata. Extraction of RNA preceded its reverse transcription into cDNA, which served as the sequencing template. Only in-frame clones appear in the TCRdb table, and some are missing; sequencing was by immunoSEQ multiplex PCR. Among around 120,000 clones, 53% were seen once, and the ten largest hold 0.46%. Treatment: oral pan-JAK inhibitor, 5-10 mg twice daily. The source was CD4+ T cells sorted from blood, collected at week 4, from a patient treated with tofacitinib. Receptors originate from a human donor with alopecia areata.

The genes are TRBV29-1 and TRBJ2-6; D unclear. Trimming stripped 4 bases from V and 1 base from J, with 5 bases between. The germline CDR1 and CDR2 sequences are SQVTM and ANQGSEA. The CDR3 is 13 amino acids. CDR3 protein: CSVARSGANVLTF. DNA for the CDR3: TGCAGCGTTGCACGTTCTGGGGCCAACGTCCTGACTTTC. The variable domain in full, with the rest retrieved from reference TRBV29-1 and TRBJ2-6, is SAVISQKPSRDICQRGTSLTIQCQVDSQVTMMFWYRQQPGQSLTLIATANQGSEATYESGFVIDKFPISRPNLTFSTLTVSNMSPEDSSIYLCSVARSGANVLTFGAGSRLTVL.

The genes are TRBV2 and TRBJ2-5, with D possibly TRBD1 on 6 matching bases. The CDR3 covers 13 residues. CDR1 is SNHLY and CDR2 is FYNNEI in the germline V gene. The V gene lost 6 bases and the J gene lost 5 bases, with 13 bases spanning the gap. The CDR3 here is CASSYRVMETQYF. For the CDR3, the DNA is TGTGCCAGCAGCTACAGGGTTATGGAGACCCAGTACTTC.

In this sample, this clone turned up a few times. This chain uses TRBV9 with TRBJ1-2, with 7 bases aligning to TRBD1. Germline loops: CDR1 SGDLS, CDR2 YYNGEE. The V segment lost 0 bases and the J segment 4 bases; nucleotides outside the gene matches: 6. CDR3 length: 15 amino acids. Here the CDR3 DNA reads TGTGCCAGCAGCGTAGAGGGACAGCCCTCCTATGGCTACACCTTC. Translation: CASSVEGQPSYGYTF.

The chain recombines TRBV27 with TRBJ2-1; possibly TRBD1 for D (6 bases). The V end lost 5 bases, the J end lost 6 bases, and 17 bases lay between the germline ends. There are 15 residues in the CDR3. Germline V gene sequence: CDR1 MNHEY, CDR2 SMNVEV (reference sequence). The CDR3 spells CASSPRGMLSNEQFF. DNA for the CDR3: TGTGCCAGCAGTCCCAGGGGAATGCTTAGCAATGAGCAGTTCTTC.

The genes are TRBV29-1 and TRBJ1-1, with D maybe TRBD1 (5 bases). Trimming removed 6 bases at V and 0 bases at J, with 11 bases between. The CDR3 runs to 13 residues. The germline V gene encodes CDR1 SQVTM and CDR2 ANQGSEA. CDR3 protein: CSVMGRMNTEAFF. The CDR3 coding sequence is TGCAGCGTCATGGGGCGGATGAACACTGAAGCTTTCTTT.

The gene calls are TRBV30 and TRBJ2-1; D may match TRBD1 or TRBD2 (6 bases each). This CDR3 contains 14 residues. The V gene's germline CDR1 is GTSNPN and CDR2 SVGIG (reference sequence). The V end was cut by 4 bases, the J end by 1 base, with 11 bases between. The CDR3 nucleotides read TGTGCCTGGAAAAGGGGGGATTCCTACAATGAGCAGTTCTTC. Translating gives CAWKRGDSYNEQFF. The entire variable domain, with the rest obtained from reference TRBV30 and TRBJ2-1, is as follows: SQTIHQWPATLVQPVGSPLSLECTVEGTSNPNLYWYRQAAGRGLQLLFYSVGIGQISSEVPQNLSASRPQDRQFILSSKKLLLSDSGFYLCAWKRGDSYNEQFFGPGTRLTVL.

This clone came up a few times. The V call is TRBV5-1, the J call TRBJ2-2; 16 bases are shared with TRBD2. The CDR3 is made up of 20 amino acids. Germline values: CDR1 SGHRS, CDR2 YFSETQ. The ends lost 1 base at V and 1 base at J; junction bases unmatched: 7. CDR3 residues: CASSLTYGTSGRVNTGELFF. The CDR3 DNA reads as TGCGCCAGCAGCTTGACCTACGGGACTAGCGGGAGGGTGAACACCGGGGAGCTGTTTTTT.

The chain employs TRBV11-2 and TRBJ1-1; D gene unclear. The CDR3 has 15 amino acids. Germline V lookup: CDR1 SGHAT, CDR2 FQNNGV. Trimming shortened V by 8 bases and J by 0 bases, and 16 bases separated the two germline ends. CDR3 residues: CASLPNRRMNTEAFF. CDR3 sequence (DNA): TGTGCCAGCCTTCCAAACAGACGCATGAACACTGAAGCTTTCTTT.

V is TRBV6-5 and J is TRBJ2-1; D gene unclear. The CDR3 extends over 14 amino acids. Deletions cut 6 bases from V and 5 bases from J, with 14 bases between. Germline CDR1 and CDR2: MNHEY and SVGAGI. The CDR3 loop is CASSGPQRNNEQFF. The DNA of the CDR3 is TGTGCCAGCAGCGGGCCCCAGAGAAACAATGAGCAGTTCTTC.

This chain links TRBV29-1 with TRBJ2-1; D gene ambiguous. The CDR3 runs 13 residues. In germline, CDR1 is SQVTM, CDR2 ANQGSEA. V lost 7 bases and J lost 8, with 18 bases in between. CDR3 sequence: CSGRAAEYYEQFF. The CDR3 DNA reads TGCAGCGGCCGTGCGGCAGAATATTATGAGCAGTTCTTC.